This T cell receptor (beta chain) was recorded in a study of sequential checkpoint blockade in melanoma. In the study overall: Patients were randomized 1:1 to nivolumab-then-ipilimumab or ipilimumab-then-nivolumab first-line. Maintenance nivolumab came after either treatment sequence.

Treatment of the sample: randomized to nivolumab then ipilimumab (arm A) or the reverse (arm B). From thawed PBMCs, live CD3+CD8+ cells negative for CD19 and CD56 were sorted. Only in-frame clones appear in the TCRdb table, and some are missing; sequencing was by immunoSEQ multiplex PCR. The table records fewer than 35,000 clones, about 86% of them present only once. V lost 4 bases and J lost 3, with 4 bases in between. The CDR3 sequence is 10 residues long. CDR1 is SQVTM, CDR2 ANQGSEA, per germline. The sample consisted of CD8+ T cells sorted from blood (inferred from file names), taken from a patient given nivolumab and ipilimumab in sequence. The genes are TRBV29-1 and TRBJ2-7; D is unresolved. This receptor was identified in a human donor with melanoma. The DNA of the CDR3 is TGCAGCGTTGTCGTCTACGAGCAGTACTTC. It specifies CSVVVYEQYF.